Following are 3 T cell receptor beta chains from one sample sequenced in a study of OX40 agonist ivuxolimab in advanced cancers. Only in-frame clones appear in the TCRdb table, and some are missing; sequencing was by immunoSEQ multiplex PCR. The sample lists about 40,000 clones, around four fifths occurring once. This sample comprised CD4+ or CD8+ T cells sorted from blood, obtained in a trial of the OX40 agonist ivuxolimab. These receptors originate from an adult with an advanced solid tumor such as melanoma, head and neck, liver or kidney cancer.

V and J are TRBV29-1 and TRBJ2-3; D is possibly TRBD1 or TRBD2 (5 bases each). Germline CDR1 SQVTM, CDR2 ANQGSEA. V was shortened by 5 bases and J by 4 bases, with 13 bases between the two germline ends. This CDR3 region has 13 residues. The CDR3 DNA is TGCAGCGTTAGGACACTGGGGGCAGATACGCAGTATTTT. It translates to CSVRTLGADTQYF.

The V and J genes are TRBV7-9 and TRBJ1-4, with TRBD1 identical over 7 bases. This CDR3 is 14 amino acids long. The germline V gene encodes CDR1 SEHNR and CDR2 FQNEAQ (reference sequence). Trimming at V came to 1 base and at J to 8 bases, leaving 4 bases not matched to a gene. This chain's CDR3 is CASSLVGTDEKLFF. DNA of the CDR3: TGTGCCAGCAGCTTAGTGGGGACAGACGAAAAACTGTTTTTT.

This clone qualifies as medium-sized (0.01 to 0.1%). The sample carries other DNA sequences with the same CDR3. The V and J genes are TRBV10-1 and TRBJ2-6; D unclear. Germline loops: CDR1 WNHNN, CDR2 SYGVQD (reference sequence). The CDR3 has 15 residues. V was cut by 4 bases and J by 0 bases, with 7 bases left in between. In nucleotides, the CDR3 is TGCGCCAGCAGTGCCGTCGGCTCTGGGGCCAACGTCCTGACTTTC. It is translated as CASSAVGSGANVLTF.